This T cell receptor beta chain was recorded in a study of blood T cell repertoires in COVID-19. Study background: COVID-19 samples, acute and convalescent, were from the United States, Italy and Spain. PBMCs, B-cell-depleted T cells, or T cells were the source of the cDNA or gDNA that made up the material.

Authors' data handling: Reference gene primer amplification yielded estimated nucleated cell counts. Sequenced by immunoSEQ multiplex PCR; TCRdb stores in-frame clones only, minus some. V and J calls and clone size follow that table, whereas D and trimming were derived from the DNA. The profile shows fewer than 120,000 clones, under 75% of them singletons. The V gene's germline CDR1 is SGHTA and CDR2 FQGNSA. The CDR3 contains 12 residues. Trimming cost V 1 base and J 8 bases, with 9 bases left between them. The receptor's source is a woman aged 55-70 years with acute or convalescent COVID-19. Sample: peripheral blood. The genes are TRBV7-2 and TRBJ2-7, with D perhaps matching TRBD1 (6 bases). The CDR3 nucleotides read TGTGCCAGCAGCTTAGGGGGGCAAAAGCAGTACTTC. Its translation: CASSLGGQKQYF.